This section outlines one T cell receptor (beta chain) sequence together with its context. CDR3 size: 15 residues. With UMI labels, 5' RACE was used to prepare the TRB cDNA libraries. TCRdb derives one entry per CDR3 protein from the 5' RACE reads, leaving out DNA. The sample's table shows around 48,000 distinct CDR3 sequences. The data originate from a study of CXCR3-negative and CXCR3-positive naive CD8 T cells. The clonotype originates from a human donor in good health. Some clones in this sample may be carry-over from other donors' samples. This chain links TRBV21-1 with TRBJ2-7. TRBV21-1 is a documented pseudogene. Sequencing input: memory CD8+ T cells from blood. The CDR3 loop is CASSKDERTTYEQYF.